Listed below are T cell receptor beta chains from one sample, sequenced in a study of blood T cell repertoires in COVID-19. Data came from immunoSEQ multiplex PCR; TCRdb stores just in-frame clones and leaves some out. The sample lists over 300,000 clones, 70% to 90% occurring once. The sample was PBMCs or T cells enriched from blood (not recorded which). The receptor set was obtained from a woman under 30 who had recovered from COVID-19. Both conserved end residues are part of each CDR3. Fields, in order: V gene, J gene, clone size, D gene, CDR3 protein, CDR3 DNA. A D gene is named only where the DNA matches it firmly. Some rows mark clone size as missing; the rest say once, few, many or name a class of expanded clone.

V gene: TRBV11-2; J gene: TRBJ2-7; clone size: NA; D gene: TRBD1; CDR3 protein: CASSSPGQGGGEQYF; CDR3 DNA: TGTGCCAGCAGCTCACCGGGACAGGGAGGTGGCGAGCAGTACTTC
V gene: TRBV7-9; J gene: TRBJ1-2; clone size: NA; D gene: NA; CDR3 protein: CASSREAGSNYGYTF; CDR3 DNA: TGTGCCAGCAGCCGTGAGGCAGGGTCTAACTATGGCTACACCTTC
V gene: TRBV9; J gene: TRBJ1-1; clone size: NA; D gene: TRBD1; CDR3 protein: CASSVAGGVTEAFF; CDR3 DNA: TGTGCCAGCAGCGTCGCAGGGGGCGTCACTGAAGCTTTCTTT
V gene: TRBV19; J gene: TRBJ1-2; clone size: few; D gene: NA; CDR3 protein: CASSFPHTF; CDR3 DNA: TGTGCCAGTTCCTTCCCCCACACCTTC
V gene: TRBV7-2; J gene: TRBJ2-5; clone size: NA; D gene: NA; CDR3 protein: CASSLGSRETQYF; CDR3 DNA: TGTGCCAGCAGCTTAGGATCTCGGGAGACCCAGTACTTC
V gene: TRBV19; J gene: TRBJ1-1; clone size: NA; D gene: NA; CDR3 protein: CASSIKPETEAFF; CDR3 DNA: TGTGCCAGTAGTATAAAACCCGAGACTGAAGCTTTCTTT
V gene: TRBV19; J gene: TRBJ1-1; clone size: once; D gene: NA; CDR3 protein: CASGVGSSFMNTEAFF; CDR3 DNA: TGTGCCAGTGGAGTTGGGTCTTCCTTTATGAACACTGAAGCTTTCTTT
V gene: TRBV5-1; J gene: TRBJ1-2; clone size: once; D gene: NA; CDR3 protein: CASSLHSGNYGYTF; CDR3 DNA: TGCGCCAGCAGCTTACACTCGGGTAACTATGGCTACACCTTC
V gene: TRBV9; J gene: TRBJ1-4; clone size: NA; D gene: TRBD1; CDR3 protein: CASGAPQGDRTNEKLFF; CDR3 DNA: TGTGCCAGCGGGGCTCCACAGGGGGATAGGACTAATGAAAAACTGTTTTTT
V gene: TRBV15; J gene: TRBJ2-3; clone size: NA; D gene: TRBD2; CDR3 protein: CATSRPTSGSTDTQYF; CDR3 DNA: TGTGCCACCAGCAGACCGACTAGCGGGAGCACAGATACGCAGTATTTT
V gene: TRBV6-2/TRBV6-3; J gene: TRBJ2-7; clone size: NA; D gene: TRBD2; CDR3 protein: CASSYSARGRPHEQYF; CDR3 DNA: TGTGCCAGCAGTTACTCCGCTCGCGGGAGGCCCCACGAGCAGTACTTC
V gene: TRBV7-6; J gene: TRBJ1-5; clone size: NA; D gene: TRBD1; CDR3 protein: CASSSYSSRQGAYNQPQHF; CDR3 DNA: TGTGCCAGCAGCTCATACTCATCTCGACAGGGGGCTTATAATCAGCCCCAGCATTTT
V gene: TRBV5-1; J gene: TRBJ2-2; clone size: NA; D gene: TRBD1; CDR3 protein: CASSHDRVAGELFF; CDR3 DNA: TGCGCCAGCAGCCACGACAGGGTGGCCGGGGAGCTGTTTTTT
V gene: TRBV3-1/TRBV3-2; J gene: TRBJ1-2; clone size: few; D gene: NA; CDR3 protein: CATSGGNYGYTF; CDR3 DNA: TGTGCCACCTCCGGGGGTAACTATGGCTACACCTTC
V gene: TRBV12-3/TRBV12-4; J gene: TRBJ1-3; clone size: NA; D gene: TRBD1; CDR3 protein: CASSPGQRNTIYF; CDR3 DNA: TGTGCCAGCAGCCCGGGACAGCGAAACACCATATATTTT
V gene: TRBV5-4; J gene: TRBJ2-3; clone size: once; D gene: NA; CDR3 protein: CASSFEVTDTQYF; CDR3 DNA: TGTGCCAGCAGCTTCGAGGTAACAGATACGCAGTATTTT
V gene: TRBV28; J gene: TRBJ1-3; clone size: NA; D gene: NA; CDR3 protein: CASSLWGAGGNTIYF; CDR3 DNA: TGTGCCAGCAGTTTATGGGGCGCAGGGGGAAACACCATATATTTT
V gene: TRBV2; J gene: TRBJ2-7; clone size: NA; D gene: NA; CDR3 protein: CASSTYEQYF; CDR3 DNA: TGTGCCAGCAGTACTTACGAGCAGTACTTC
V gene: TRBV28; J gene: TRBJ1-2; clone size: NA; D gene: NA; CDR3 protein: CASSLQGNYGYTF; CDR3 DNA: TGTGCCAGCAGTTTACAGGGAAACTATGGCTACACCTTC
V gene: TRBV25-1; J gene: TRBJ1-1; clone size: NA; D gene: NA; CDR3 protein: CASILNTEAFF; CDR3 DNA: TGTGCCAGCATCTTGAACACTGAAGCTTTCTTT
V gene: TRBV27; J gene: TRBJ1-6; clone size: NA; D gene: NA; CDR3 protein: CASSPRPGHRVHF; CDR3 DNA: TGTGCCAGCAGTCCGAGACCGGGACATCGGGTCCACTTT
V gene: TRBV30; J gene: TRBJ1-3; clone size: NA; D gene: NA; CDR3 protein: CAWAGVPGNTIYF; CDR3 DNA: TGTGCCTGGGCAGGGGTGCCTGGAAACACCATATATTTT
V gene: TRBV10-3; J gene: TRBJ1-4; clone size: NA; D gene: NA; CDR3 protein: CAYMLTWGDEKLFF; CDR3 DNA: TGTGCCTACATGTTAACCTGGGGGGACGAAAAACTGTTTTTT
V gene: TRBV9; J gene: TRBJ1-1; clone size: NA; D gene: TRBD1; CDR3 protein: CASSERTGGHTEAFF; CDR3 DNA: TGTGCCAGCAGCGAACGGACAGGGGGCCACACTGAAGCTTTCTTT
V gene: TRBV11-2; J gene: TRBJ2-2; clone size: NA; D gene: TRBD2; CDR3 protein: CASSSQRGGFTGELFF; CDR3 DNA: TGTGCCAGCAGCTCCCAGCGGGGGGGCTTCACCGGGGAGCTGTTTTTT
V gene: TRBV10-3; J gene: TRBJ1-2; clone size: once; D gene: NA; CDR3 protein: CAISRPDHQGLYGYTF; CDR3 DNA: TGTGCCATCAGTCGCCCGGATCATCAGGGGCTCTATGGCTACACCTTC
V gene: TRBV5-6; J gene: TRBJ1-2; clone size: once; D gene: NA; CDR3 protein: CASSSYADNQGYTF; CDR3 DNA: TGTGCCAGCAGCTCATACGCGGACAATCAAGGCTACACCTTC
V gene: TRBV4-1; J gene: TRBJ2-2; clone size: NA; D gene: NA; CDR3 protein: CASRTDRNTGELFF; CDR3 DNA: TGCGCCAGCAGGACGGACAGGAACACCGGGGAGCTGTTTTTT
V gene: TRBV19; J gene: TRBJ1-1; clone size: NA; D gene: NA; CDR3 protein: CASSKHSNTEAFF; CDR3 DNA: TGTGCCAGTAGTAAGCATTCGAACACTGAAGCTTTCTTT
V gene: TRBV2; J gene: TRBJ1-5; clone size: NA; D gene: TRBD1; CDR3 protein: CASNRQGDGPQHF; CDR3 DNA: TGTGCCAGCAACAGACAGGGTGATGGGCCCCAGCATTTT
V gene: TRBV7-9; J gene: TRBJ1-1; clone size: NA; D gene: TRBD1; CDR3 protein: CASSSTVGQVEAFF; CDR3 DNA: TGTGCCAGCAGCTCAACAGTAGGACAGGTTGAAGCTTTCTTT
V gene: TRBV5-1; J gene: TRBJ2-7; clone size: NA; D gene: TRBD1; CDR3 protein: CASGRGTGYYEQYF; CDR3 DNA: TGCGCCAGCGGCCGAGGGACAGGCTACTACGAGCAGTACTTC
V gene: TRBV7-2; J gene: TRBJ2-7; clone size: NA; D gene: TRBD2; CDR3 protein: CASSLVFGSGGYEQYF; CDR3 DNA: TGTGCCAGCAGCTTAGTGTTCGGCAGCGGGGGCTACGAGCAGTACTTC
V gene: TRBV4-2; J gene: TRBJ2-1; clone size: NA; D gene: TRBD2; CDR3 protein: CASSQDRIPYSGGRFF; CDR3 DNA: TGTGCCAGCAGCCAAGATCGGATCCCCTATAGCGGGGGACGCTTCTTC
V gene: TRBV28; J gene: TRBJ1-1; clone size: NA; D gene: TRBD1; CDR3 protein: CASSFPGGSNTEAFF; CDR3 DNA: TGTGCCAGCAGTTTTCCAGGGGGCTCGAACACTGAAGCTTTCTTT
V gene: TRBV19; J gene: TRBJ1-5; clone size: NA; D gene: TRBD1; CDR3 protein: CASSLGQGAWTYQPQHF; CDR3 DNA: TGTGCCAGTAGTCTGGGACAGGGGGCATGGACTTATCAGCCCCAGCATTTT
V gene: TRBV19; J gene: TRBJ1-4; clone size: NA; D gene: NA; CDR3 protein: CASKYPGSDEKLFF; CDR3 DNA: TGTGCCAGCAAGTATCCGGGATCCGATGAAAAACTGTTTTTT
V gene: TRBV9; J gene: TRBJ2-2; clone size: once; D gene: TRBD1; CDR3 protein: CASSLTGTATGELFF; CDR3 DNA: TGTGCCAGCAGCTTAACCGGGACAGCGACCGGGGAGCTGTTTTTT
V gene: TRBV9; J gene: TRBJ1-1; clone size: NA; D gene: NA; CDR3 protein: CASSLGGPTEAFF; CDR3 DNA: TGTGCCAGCAGCCTCGGGGGACCCACTGAAGCTTTCTTT
V gene: TRBV2; J gene: TRBJ1-3; clone size: NA; D gene: NA; CDR3 protein: CASSEDSSVGNTIYF; CDR3 DNA: TGTGCCAGCAGTGAGGACAGTAGTGTGGGAAACACCATATATTTT
V gene: TRBV19; J gene: TRBJ2-5; clone size: NA; D gene: NA; CDR3 protein: CASGEQGVETQYF; CDR3 DNA: TGTGCCAGTGGCGAACAGGGAGTCGAGACCCAGTACTTC
V gene: TRBV7-6; J gene: TRBJ1-1; clone size: NA; D gene: TRBD1; CDR3 protein: CASSLRTGVRMNTEAFF; CDR3 DNA: TGTGCCAGCAGCTTACGAACAGGGGTTAGAATGAACACTGAAGCTTTCTTT
V gene: TRBV3-1/TRBV3-2; J gene: TRBJ1-1; clone size: NA; D gene: NA; CDR3 protein: CASSLQGKNTEAFF; CDR3 DNA: TGTGCCAGCAGCCTACAGGGTAAAAACACTGAAGCTTTCTTT
V gene: TRBV7-9; J gene: TRBJ2-2; clone size: NA; D gene: NA; CDR3 protein: CASSLGLAKTGELFF; CDR3 DNA: TGTGCCAGCAGCTTAGGTTTGGCAAAGACCGGGGAGCTGTTTTTT
V gene: TRBV5-6; J gene: TRBJ2-7; clone size: NA; D gene: TRBD1; CDR3 protein: CASSFRDRGLYEQYF; CDR3 DNA: TGTGCCAGCAGCTTCCGGGACAGGGGGCTCTACGAGCAGTACTTC
V gene: TRBV6-5; J gene: TRBJ1-2; clone size: NA; D gene: NA; CDR3 protein: CASSYSRVNYGYTF; CDR3 DNA: TGTGCCAGCAGTTACTCGAGGGTTAACTATGGCTACACCTTC
V gene: TRBV7-9; J gene: TRBJ2-1; clone size: once; D gene: NA; CDR3 protein: CASSLAWGRDEQFF; CDR3 DNA: TGTGCCAGCAGCTTAGCTTGGGGGCGCGATGAGCAGTTCTTC
V gene: TRBV10-1; J gene: TRBJ2-7; clone size: NA; D gene: NA; CDR3 protein: CASAIDPGGEQYF; CDR3 DNA: TGCGCCAGCGCCATAGATCCCGGGGGCGAGCAGTACTTC
V gene: TRBV13; J gene: TRBJ1-3; clone size: NA; D gene: NA; CDR3 protein: CASSLPGGGNTIYF; CDR3 DNA: TGTGCCAGCAGCTTACCGGGGGGTGGAAACACCATATATTTT
V gene: TRBV28; J gene: TRBJ1-1; clone size: NA; D gene: NA; CDR3 protein: CASSFRVGAEAFF; CDR3 DNA: TGTGCCAGCAGTTTCAGGGTGGGCGCTGAAGCTTTCTTT
V gene: TRBV18; J gene: TRBJ1-1; clone size: NA; D gene: TRBD1; CDR3 protein: CASSPPTGVGNTEAFF; CDR3 DNA: TGTGCCAGCTCACCACCGACAGGGGTCGGGAACACTGAAGCTTTCTTT
V gene: TRBV6-5; J gene: TRBJ1-1; clone size: NA; D gene: NA; CDR3 protein: CASSYSFRGTEAFF; CDR3 DNA: TGTGCCAGCAGTTACTCGTTTAGAGGGACTGAAGCTTTCTTT
V gene: TRBV3-1/TRBV3-2; J gene: TRBJ1-3; clone size: once; D gene: NA; CDR3 protein: CASSQEAGNTIYF; CDR3 DNA: TGTGCCAGCAGCCAAGAAGCAGGAAACACCATATATTTT
V gene: TRBV3-1/TRBV3-2; J gene: TRBJ1-2; clone size: NA; D gene: TRBD1; CDR3 protein: CASRGTGGHNGYTF; CDR3 DNA: TGTGCCAGCAGGGGGACAGGGGGCCATAATGGCTACACCTTC
V gene: TRBV5-1; J gene: TRBJ2-2; clone size: NA; D gene: TRBD2; CDR3 protein: CASSVLAGDETGELFF; CDR3 DNA: TGCGCCAGCAGCGTACTAGCGGGAGACGAGACCGGGGAGCTGTTTTTT
V gene: TRBV4-1; J gene: TRBJ2-3; clone size: NA; D gene: TRBD2; CDR3 protein: CASSRALAGGLDTQYF; CDR3 DNA: TGCGCCAGCAGCCGGGCTCTAGCGGGGGGGCTAGATACGCAGTATTTT
V gene: TRBV5-1; J gene: TRBJ2-2; clone size: NA; D gene: NA; CDR3 protein: CASSLGRGASYTGELFF; CDR3 DNA: TGCGCCAGCAGCTTGGGCAGGGGGGCCTCGTACACCGGGGAGCTGTTTTTT